In this sample, the clone carrying this TCR beta chain turned up many times. Its antigen is undetermined. Production of TCR cDNA was by 5'RACE template switching, which also added a universal primer site and UMIs. TCRdb called the 5' RACE reads again in MiXCR, with one record for every CDR3 protein. The sample shows 300,000 to 350,000 distinct CDR3 sequences, approximately 4.5% of them seen only once. This entry comes from a study of T cells after yellow fever vaccination. In the study overall: Fractions of low cell number were prepared using SMART-Seq v4 Ultra Low Input.

Study observations and caveats: Faster peaking, at day 5 versus 15, marked a secondary response that was weaker. Post-booster repertoires again held most primary-vaccination clones (about 96% CD4, roughly 89% CD8).

The germline CDR1 and CDR2 sequences are SGHVS and FNYEAQ. The CDR3 extends over 19 amino acids. V lost 1 base and J 1 base, leaving 17 bases between the germline ends. This TCR was sampled from a man younger than 35 who received the YFV17D yellow fever vaccine. The sequenced sample was PBMCs, obtained 15 days after the yellow fever booster vaccination. The chain links TRBV7-6 to TRBJ1-6; D remains unclear. The CDR3 region has the DNA TGTGCCAGCAGCTTAGTAGGGTCCCGGTCGGGGTCCTATAATTCACCCCTCCACTTT. It codes for CASSLVGSRSGSYNSPLHF.